What follows is one TCR beta chain and its context. Under the authors' procedure: Estimation of nucleated cell counts was performed using reference gene primer amplification. Clones were sequenced by immunoSEQ multiplex PCR, and TCRdb holds only the in-frame ones, with some missing. Clonal size and the V and J genes are those of that table, whereas D and trimming came from the DNA. This repertoire shows roughly 180,000 clones, approximately 86% found once; its top ten account for around 8.2%. The sample is drawn from a study of blood T cell repertoires in COVID-19. Overall study context: Researchers got acute and convalescent COVID-19 samples from the United States, Italy and Spain. T cells, B-cell-depleted T cells, or PBMCs provided the cDNA or gDNA that served as material.

The receptor was derived from a man in his 60s with acute or convalescent COVID-19. Sample: peripheral blood.

The CDR3 spells CASRQTGDYGYTF. CDR3 DNA: TGTGCCAGCAGGCAGACGGGAGACTATGGCTACACCTTC. The rearrangement links TRBV28 to TRBJ1-2; no clear D. V gave up 6 bases and J gave up 3 bases, with 11 bases separating them. Germline CDR1 MDHEN, CDR2 SYDVKM. The CDR3 loop spans 13 amino acids.